What follows are 23 T cell receptor beta chains derived from one specimen sequenced in a study of OX40 agonist ivuxolimab in advanced cancers. Repertoires were generated with immunoSEQ multiplex PCR, while TCRdb's copy carries only in-frame clones and drops some. Counted here are 35,000 to 40,000 clones, around 81% occurring once; the ten biggest clones make up approximately 35%. Sequencing was performed on CD4+ or CD8+ T cells sorted from blood, taken in a trial of the OX40 agonist ivuxolimab. The receptors shown here come from an adult with an advanced solid tumor such as melanoma, head and neck, liver or kidney cancer.

The genes are TRBV5-4 and TRBJ2-7; either TRBD1 or TRBD2 may supply D (5 bases each). The germline V gene encodes CDR1 SGHNT and CDR2 YYREEE (reference sequence). The CDR3 contains 12 residues. V lost 4 bases to trimming and J lost 6 bases, with 11 bases between them. The CDR3 is CASSRLGAEQYF. The CDR3, as DNA: TGTGCCAGCAGCCGCCTCGGGGCCGAGCAGTACTTC.

The chain recombines TRBV2 with TRBJ1-5; 7 bases match TRBD1. CDR1 is SNHLY, CDR2 FYNNEI, per germline. The V and J ends lost 4 bases and 5 bases, in that order; junction bases with no gene match: 5. The CDR3 has 14 amino acids. The CDR3 bases are TGTGCCAGCAGTGCGAGGCAGGGGGATCAGCCCCAGCATTTT. As protein: CASSARQGDQPQHF.

The chain uses TRBV2 and TRBJ2-5; maybe TRBD2 (7 bases). V lost 1 base to trimming and J lost 2 bases, with 11 bases between them. Per the germline V gene, CDR1 is SNHLY and CDR2 is FYNNEI. CDR3 length equals 15 residues. The CDR3 loop is CASSEGRGTQETQYF. CDR3 sequence (DNA): TGTGCCAGCAGTGAAGGGCGGGGGACACAAGAGACCCAGTACTTC. Together with reference TRBV2 and TRBJ2-5, the CDR3 gives the full variable domain: EPEVTQTPSHQVTQMGQEVILRCVPISNHLYFYWYRQILGQKVEFLVSFYNNEISEKSEIFDDQFSVERPDGSNFTLKIRSTKLEDSAMYFCASSEGRGTQETQYFGPGTRLLVL.

This sequence joins TRBV10-3 and TRBJ1-6; D call uncertain. V was shortened by 4 bases and J by 0 bases, with 7 bases between the two germline ends. The CDR3 spans 15 residues. Germline V CDR1 and CDR2: ENHRY, SYGVKD. In DNA, the CDR3 is TGTGCCATCAGTGGAAAGAGCTCCTATAATTCACCCCTCCACTTT. Protein: CAISGKSSYNSPLHF.

The CDR3 region has the DNA TGTGCCAGCAGCTTACTCCCTCCAGCGGGGGGACATGGAACGCAGTATTTT. Its protein is CASSLLPPAGGHGTQYF. This chain links TRBV7-6 with TRBJ2-3, with 9 nucleotides matching TRBD2. Germline trimming cut 2 bases from V and 9 bases from J; bases unmatched to any gene: 15. Germline V CDR1 and CDR2: SGHVS, FNYEAQ. The CDR3 contains 17 residues.

The gene calls are TRBV28 and TRBJ2-2; 9 bases align to TRBD1. The CDR3 has 15 residues. Germline trimming cut 6 bases from V and 4 bases from J; bases unmatched to any gene: 6. The germline CDR1 and CDR2 sequences are MDHEN and SYDVKM. CDR3 in amino acids: CASSARDRATGELFF. In nucleotides, the CDR3 is TGTGCCAGCAGCGCCCGGGACAGGGCCACCGGGGAGCTGTTTTTT.

The sample holds one count of this clone. CDR3 in amino acids: CASSYQVNAYEQYF. In DNA, the CDR3 is TGTGCCAGCAGCTACCAGGTAAATGCCTACGAGCAGTACTTC. J is TRBJ2-7 and V is TRBV5-5; the D is unclear. The CDR3 covers 14 residues. Germline V gene sequence: CDR1 SGHKS, CDR2 YYEKEE (reference sequence). Trimming removed 3 bases at V and 2 bases at J, with 12 bases between.

This clone appeared a few times. The chain employs TRBV5-4 and TRBJ2-1; TRBD2 matches at 10 bases. Per germline, CDR1 SGHNT and CDR2 YYREEE (reference sequence). The CDR3 length is 17 residues. The junction had 13 bases not matched to a gene; V was cut back by 1 base and J by 9 bases. The CDR3 DNA sequence: TGTGCCAGCAGCTTGCTGCGTCCTAGCGGGAGTATCGGTGAGCAGTTCTTC. It translates to CASSLLRPSGSIGEQFF. Full variable domain (outside the CDR3, taken from reference TRBV5-4 and TRBJ2-1): ETGVTQSPTHLIKTRGQQVTLRCSSQSGHNTVSWYQQALGQGPQFIFQYYREEENGRGNFPPRFSGLQFPNYSSELNVNALELDDSALYLCASSLLRPSGSIGEQFFGPGTRLTVL.

J is TRBJ2-1 and V is TRBV7-9; 8 nucleotides agree with TRBD1. CDR1 SEHNR and CDR2 FQNEAQ come from the germline V gene (reference sequence). The ends lost 5 bases at V and 4 bases at J; junction bases unmatched: 4. The CDR3 runs to 14 residues. CDR3 in amino acids: CASSPGTGYNEQFF. The CDR3 nucleotides are TGTGCCAGCAGCCCTGGGACAGGATACAATGAGCAGTTCTTC.

This clone was observed a few times. V gene TRBV9 combines with J gene TRBJ1-1; 7 positions agree with TRBD1. The V gene end was trimmed by 0 bases and the J gene end by 2 bases; junction bases not matched to a gene: 4. There are 15 residues in the CDR3. CDR1 and CDR2 (germline): SGDLS, YYNGEE. The CDR3 DNA reads TGTGCCAGCAGCGTAGATAGACAGGGTAACACTGAAGCTTTCTTT. It is translated as CASSVDRQGNTEAFF.

The chain is built from TRBV19 and TRBJ1-5; D gene unclear. The germline gives CDR1 LNHDA, CDR2 SQIVND (reference sequence). This CDR3 is built from 12 residues. The V end was cut by 1 base, the J end by 9 bases, with 7 bases between. Written as DNA, the CDR3 is TGTGCCAGTAGTATAGCGATGGGGCCCCAGCATTTT. It specifies CASSIAMGPQHF.

The chain uses TRBV6-1 and TRBJ1-6; D remains unclear. The CDR3 runs 14 residues. The V gene lost 5 bases and the J gene lost 5 bases, with 10 bases spanning the gap. The germline V gene has CDR1 MNHNS and CDR2 SASEGT. Here the CDR3 DNA reads TGTGCCAGCAGTCCACAAAAGAATAATTCACCCCTCCACTTT. Amino acid sequence: CASSPQKNNSPLHF.

This clone was counted between two and nine times. The chain has TRBV21-1 and TRBJ2-7; TRBD2 is the table's D call and was not checked against the DNA. TRBV21-1 is an annotated pseudogene. This CDR3 comprises 13 residues. Here the CDR3 DNA reads TGTGCCAGCAGCAAAGTTCTGCGTTACGAGCAGTACTTC. Protein sequence: CASSKVLRYEQYF.

The V gene is TRBV18, the J gene TRBJ2-7, with 14 bases that match TRBD2. The V gene's germline CDR1 is KGHSH and CDR2 LQKENI. V gave up 6 bases and J gave up 7 bases; unmatched junction bases: 11. The length of the CDR3 is 16 residues. The CDR3 spells CASSGRLAGGPVEQYF. In nucleotides, the CDR3 is TGTGCCAGCTCCGGGAGACTAGCGGGAGGGCCGGTTGAGCAGTACTTC.

V usage is TRBV9 and J usage is TRBJ2-2, with D perhaps assigned TRBD1 or TRBD2 (5 bases each). Germline CDR1 reads SGDLS; CDR2 reads YYNGEE. This CDR3 has 19 residues. Trimming pared 0 bases from V and 0 bases from J, leaving 18 bases between. CDR3 loop: CASSVARAIGTPNTGELFF. The CDR3 nucleotides read TGTGCCAGCAGCGTAGCCAGGGCAATCGGGACCCCGAACACCGGGGAGCTGTTTTTT.

The chain carries TRBV11-2 and TRBJ2-5, with TRBD2 matching over 9 bases. The CDR3 spans 16 residues. V was pared by 5 bases and J by 5 bases, with 12 bases of the junction left unmatched. Germline V gene sequence: CDR1 SGHAT, CDR2 FQNNGV. CDR3 protein: CASSLLSGGPEETQYF. The CDR3 nucleotides read TGTGCCAGCAGCCTTCTTAGCGGGGGCCCCGAGGAGACCCAGTACTTC.

The rearrangement uses TRBV2 and TRBJ2-5; either TRBD1 or TRBD2 may fit D (7 bases each). Germline V gene lookup returns CDR1 SNHLY and CDR2 FYNNEI. Trimming pared 6 bases from V and 5 bases from J, leaving 13 bases between. This CDR3 has 13 amino acids. The CDR3 loop reads CASSWQGGETQYF. The CDR3 nucleotides read TGTGCCAGCAGCTGGCAGGGGGGGGAGACCCAGTACTTC.

The table lists this clone with a count of one. The junction departs from germline at one end; a sequencing error may be responsible. V is TRBV7-9 and J is TRBJ1-2; perhaps TRBD1 as D (5 bases). The CDR3 totals 13 residues. CDR1 SEHNR and CDR2 FQNEAQ come from the germline V gene (reference sequence). CDR3 amino acids: CASSLAGEEGYTF. The CDR3 DNA is TGTGCCAGCAGCCTAGCGGGGGAAGAGGGCTACACCTTC. Looking up the rest from reference TRBV7-9 and TRBJ1-2 gives the full variable domain: DTGVSQNPRHKITKRGQNVTFRCDPISEHNRLYWYRQTLGQGPEFLTYFQNEAQLEKSRLLSDRFSAERPKGSFSTLEIQRTEQGDSAMYLCASSLAGEEGYTFGSGTRLTVV.

V and J are TRBV7-3 and TRBJ2-1; 7 nucleotides match TRBD2. The germline gives CDR1 SGHTA, CDR2 FQGTGA. The CDR3 runs 15 residues. Losses at the gene ends were 5 bases for V and 2 bases for J; bases not matched to a gene: 6. The CDR3 reads CASSGSGLPYNEQFF. CDR3 in DNA: TGTGCCAGCAGCGGGTCGGGACTACCCTACAATGAGCAGTTCTTC.

CDR3 sequence reads: CASRPGQLYNEQFF. CDR3 nucleotide sequence: TGTGCCAGCAGACCGGGACAGCTCTACAATGAGCAGTTCTTC. J is TRBJ2-1 and V is TRBV7-9; 7 nucleotides agree with TRBD1. Germline CDR1 SEHNR, CDR2 FQNEAQ (reference sequence). The CDR3 is 14 amino acids. V lost 6 bases and J lost 3; bases outside the gene matches: 5.

The V gene is TRBV6-5, the J gene TRBJ1-1, with TRBD1 identical over 12 bases. Per germline, CDR1 MNHEY and CDR2 SVGAGI. The CDR3 extends over 15 amino acids. With V trimmed by 5 bases and J by 7 bases, 8 bases remained unmatched. The CDR3 DNA sequence: TGTGCCAGCAGTACCCGGGACAGGGGGCGCATTGAAGCTTTCTTT. It translates to CASSTRDRGRIEAFF.

This clone has a count of ten or more. The V and J genes are TRBV5-8 and TRBJ1-5; TRBD1 agrees at 8 bases. This CDR3 spans 15 amino acids. Trimming cost V 4 bases and J 4 bases; bases outside gene matches: 7. Germline CDR1 and CDR2: SGHTS and YDEGEE. The CDR3 nucleotides read TGTGCCAGCAGCGATAGACAGGGGAGGAATCAGCCCCAGCATTTT. Residues: CASSDRQGRNQPQHF. Filled out from reference TRBV5-8 and TRBJ1-5, the complete variable domain reads EAGVTQSPTHLIKTRGQQATLRCSPISGHTSVYWYQQALGLGLQFLLWYDEGEERNRGNFPPRFSGRQFPNYSSELNVNALELEDSALYLCASSDRQGRNQPQHFGDGTRLSIL.

The J gene is TRBJ2-1, the V gene TRBV9; D may be TRBD2 (6 bases). Per the germline V gene, CDR1 is SGDLS and CDR2 is YYNGEE. V was shortened by 0 bases and J by 8 bases, with 15 bases between the two germline ends. The CDR3 spans 15 residues. The chain's CDR3 is CASSVGVAGGDEQFF. In nucleotides, the CDR3 is TGTGCCAGCAGCGTAGGAGTAGCAGGAGGGGATGAGCAGTTCTTC.